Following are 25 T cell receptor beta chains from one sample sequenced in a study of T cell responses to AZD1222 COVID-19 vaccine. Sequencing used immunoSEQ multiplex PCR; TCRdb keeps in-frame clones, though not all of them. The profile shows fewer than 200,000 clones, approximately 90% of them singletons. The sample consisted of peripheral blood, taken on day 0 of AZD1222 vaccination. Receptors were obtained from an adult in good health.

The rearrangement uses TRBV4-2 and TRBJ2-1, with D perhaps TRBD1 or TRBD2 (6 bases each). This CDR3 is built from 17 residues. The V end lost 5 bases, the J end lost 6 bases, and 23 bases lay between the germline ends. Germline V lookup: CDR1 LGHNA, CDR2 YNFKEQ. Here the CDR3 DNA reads TGTGCCAGCAGCAAGTTAGGGGGGCTAGACGAAGGCAATGAGCAGTTCTTC. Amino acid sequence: CASSKLGGLDEGNEQFF.

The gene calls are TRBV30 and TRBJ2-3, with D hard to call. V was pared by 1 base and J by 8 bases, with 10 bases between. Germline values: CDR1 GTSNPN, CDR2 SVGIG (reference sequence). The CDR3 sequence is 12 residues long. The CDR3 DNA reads TGTGCCTGGAGTGAATCATCGGGTACGCAGTATTTT. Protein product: CAWSESSGTQYF. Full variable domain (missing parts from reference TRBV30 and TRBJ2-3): SQTIHQWPATLVQPVGSPLSLECTVEGTSNPNLYWYRQAAGRGLQLLFYSVGIGQISSEVPQNLSASRPQDRQFILSSKKLLLSDSGFYLCAWSESSGTQYFGPGTRLTVL.

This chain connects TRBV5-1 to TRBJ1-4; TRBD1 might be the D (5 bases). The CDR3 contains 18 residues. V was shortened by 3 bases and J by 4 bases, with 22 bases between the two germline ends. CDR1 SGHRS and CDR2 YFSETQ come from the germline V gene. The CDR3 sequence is CASSSRILGRGGNEKLFF. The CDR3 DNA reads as TGCGCCAGCAGCTCACGGATCTTGGGGAGGGGTGGTAATGAAAAACTGTTTTTT.

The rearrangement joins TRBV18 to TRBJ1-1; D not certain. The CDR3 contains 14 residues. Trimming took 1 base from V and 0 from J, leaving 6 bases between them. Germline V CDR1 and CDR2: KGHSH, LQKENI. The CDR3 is CASSPQSMNTEAFF. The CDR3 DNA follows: TGTGCCAGCTCACCACAGTCCATGAACACTGAAGCTTTCTTT.

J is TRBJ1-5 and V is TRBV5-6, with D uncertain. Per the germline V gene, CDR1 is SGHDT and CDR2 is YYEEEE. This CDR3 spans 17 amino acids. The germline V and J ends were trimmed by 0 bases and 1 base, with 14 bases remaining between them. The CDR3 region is CASSLEVRTVSNQPQHF. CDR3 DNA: TGTGCCAGCAGCTTGGAAGTAAGGACGGTGAGCAATCAGCCCCAGCATTTT.

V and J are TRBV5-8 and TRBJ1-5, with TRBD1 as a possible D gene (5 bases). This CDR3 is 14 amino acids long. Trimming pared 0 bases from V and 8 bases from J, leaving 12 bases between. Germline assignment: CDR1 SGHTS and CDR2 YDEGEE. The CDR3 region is CASSLDRGKKPQHF. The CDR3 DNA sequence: TGTGCCAGCAGCTTGGATAGGGGCAAGAAGCCCCAGCATTTT. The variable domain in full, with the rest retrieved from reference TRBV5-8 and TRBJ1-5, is EAGVTQSPTHLIKTRGQQATLRCSPISGHTSVYWYQQALGLGLQFLLWYDEGEERNRGNFPPRFSGRQFPNYSSELNVNALELEDSALYLCASSLDRGKKPQHFGDGTRLSIL.

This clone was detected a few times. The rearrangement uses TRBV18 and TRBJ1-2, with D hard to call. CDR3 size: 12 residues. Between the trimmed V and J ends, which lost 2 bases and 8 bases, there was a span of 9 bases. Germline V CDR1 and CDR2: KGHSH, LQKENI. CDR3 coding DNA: TGTGCCAGCTCACCATCGGAAGGGGGCTACACCTTC. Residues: CASSPSEGGYTF.

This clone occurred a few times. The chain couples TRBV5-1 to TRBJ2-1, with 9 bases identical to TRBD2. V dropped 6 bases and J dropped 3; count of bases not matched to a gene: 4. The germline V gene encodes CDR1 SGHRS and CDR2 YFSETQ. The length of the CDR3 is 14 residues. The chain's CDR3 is CASTFSGGYNEQFF. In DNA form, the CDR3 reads TGCGCCAGCACTTTTAGCGGGGGCTACAATGAGCAGTTCTTC.

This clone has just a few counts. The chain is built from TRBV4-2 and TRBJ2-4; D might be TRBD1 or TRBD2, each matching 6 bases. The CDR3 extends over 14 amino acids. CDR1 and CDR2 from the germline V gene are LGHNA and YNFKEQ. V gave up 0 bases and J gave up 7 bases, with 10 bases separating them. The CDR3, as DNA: TGTGCCAGCAGCCAAGATGTAGGGGGGAACATTCAGTACTTC. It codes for CASSQDVGGNIQYF.

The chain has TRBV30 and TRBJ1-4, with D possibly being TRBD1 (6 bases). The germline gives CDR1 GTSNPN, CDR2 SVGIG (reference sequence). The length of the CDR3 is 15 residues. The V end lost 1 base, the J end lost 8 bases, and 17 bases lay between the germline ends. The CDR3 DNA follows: TGTGCCTGGAGTGCTCCGGACAGAATGGTGGAAAAACTGTTTTTT. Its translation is CAWSAPDRMVEKLFF.

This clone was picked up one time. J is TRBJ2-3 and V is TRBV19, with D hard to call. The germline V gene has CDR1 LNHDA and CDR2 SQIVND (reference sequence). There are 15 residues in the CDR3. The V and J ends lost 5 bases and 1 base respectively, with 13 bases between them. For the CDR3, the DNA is TGTGCCAGTAGTTGGGCCGGCCTCGGCACAGATACGCAGTATTTT. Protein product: CASSWAGLGTDTQYF.

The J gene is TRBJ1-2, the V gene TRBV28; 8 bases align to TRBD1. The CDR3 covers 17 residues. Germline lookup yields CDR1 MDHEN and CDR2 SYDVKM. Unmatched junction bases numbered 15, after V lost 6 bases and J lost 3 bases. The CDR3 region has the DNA TGTGCCAGCAGGCGGACAGGGCGTCCGGTCGGGGACTATGGCTACACCTTC. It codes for CASRRTGRPVGDYGYTF.

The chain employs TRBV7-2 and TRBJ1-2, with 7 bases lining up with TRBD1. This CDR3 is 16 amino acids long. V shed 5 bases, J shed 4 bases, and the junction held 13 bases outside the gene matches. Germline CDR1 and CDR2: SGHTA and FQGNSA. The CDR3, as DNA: TGTGCCAGCAGCGAGACTAGGGACAGCCCTTCCTATGGCTACACCTTC. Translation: CASSETRDSPSYGYTF.

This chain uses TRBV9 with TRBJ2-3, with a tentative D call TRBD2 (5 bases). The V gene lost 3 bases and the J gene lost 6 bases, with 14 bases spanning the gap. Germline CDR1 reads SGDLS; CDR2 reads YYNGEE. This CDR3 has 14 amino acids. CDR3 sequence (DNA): TGTGCCAGCAGCGCGACCCTGGGCGGGGATACGCAGTATTTT. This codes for CASSATLGGDTQYF. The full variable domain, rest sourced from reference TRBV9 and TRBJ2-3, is DSGVTQTPKHLITATGQRVTLRCSPRSGDLSVYWYQQSLDQGLQFLIQYYNGEERAKGNILERFSAQQFPDLHSELNLSSLELGDSALYFCASSATLGGDTQYFGPGTRLTVL.

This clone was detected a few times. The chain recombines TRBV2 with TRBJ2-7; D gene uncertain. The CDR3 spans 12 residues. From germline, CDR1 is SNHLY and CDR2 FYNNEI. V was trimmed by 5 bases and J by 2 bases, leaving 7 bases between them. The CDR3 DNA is TGTGCCAGCAGTTCTGGGACCTACGAGCAGTACTTC. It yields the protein CASSSGTYEQYF.

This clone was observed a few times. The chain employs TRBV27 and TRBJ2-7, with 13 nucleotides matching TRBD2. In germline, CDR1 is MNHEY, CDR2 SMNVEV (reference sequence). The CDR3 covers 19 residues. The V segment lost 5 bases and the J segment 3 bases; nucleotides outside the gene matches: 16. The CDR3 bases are TGTGCCAGCAGTCCGGGACTAGCGGGACGTTTTTTAGCCTACTACGAGCAGTACTTC. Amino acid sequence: CASSPGLAGRFLAYYEQYF.

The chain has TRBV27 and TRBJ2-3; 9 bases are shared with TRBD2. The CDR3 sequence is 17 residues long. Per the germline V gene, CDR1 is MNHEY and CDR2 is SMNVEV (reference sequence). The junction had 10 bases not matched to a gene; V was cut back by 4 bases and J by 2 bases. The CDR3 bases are TGTGCCAGCAGTTCCGATTTAGCGGGAGCGGTCACAGATACGCAGTATTTT. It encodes CASSSDLAGAVTDTQYF.

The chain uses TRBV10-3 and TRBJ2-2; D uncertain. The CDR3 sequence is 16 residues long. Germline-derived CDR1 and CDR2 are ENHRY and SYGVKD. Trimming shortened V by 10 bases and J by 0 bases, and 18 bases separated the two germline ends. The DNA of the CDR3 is TGTGCCACGGGTCGCGGAACGGGCGCGAACACCGGGGAGCTGTTTTTT. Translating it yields CATGRGTGANTGELFF.

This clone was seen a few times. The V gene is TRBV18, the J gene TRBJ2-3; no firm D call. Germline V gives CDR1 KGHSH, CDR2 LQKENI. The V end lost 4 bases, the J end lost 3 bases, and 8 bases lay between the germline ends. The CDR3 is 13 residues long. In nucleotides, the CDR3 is TGTGCCAGCTCACAATCAGCGACAGATACGCAGTATTTT. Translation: CASSQSATDTQYF.

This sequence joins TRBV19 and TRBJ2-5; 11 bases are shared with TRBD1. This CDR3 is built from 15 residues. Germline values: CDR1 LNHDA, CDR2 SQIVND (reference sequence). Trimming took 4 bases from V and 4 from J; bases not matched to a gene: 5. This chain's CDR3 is CASSTGTGGIETQYF. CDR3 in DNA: TGTGCCAGTAGTACCGGGACAGGGGGTATAGAGACCCAGTACTTC.

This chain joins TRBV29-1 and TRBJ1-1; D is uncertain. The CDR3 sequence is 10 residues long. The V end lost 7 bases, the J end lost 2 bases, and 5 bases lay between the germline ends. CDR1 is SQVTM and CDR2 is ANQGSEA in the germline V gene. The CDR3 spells CSAVNTEAFF. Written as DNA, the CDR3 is TGCAGCGCAGTAAACACTGAAGCTTTCTTT.

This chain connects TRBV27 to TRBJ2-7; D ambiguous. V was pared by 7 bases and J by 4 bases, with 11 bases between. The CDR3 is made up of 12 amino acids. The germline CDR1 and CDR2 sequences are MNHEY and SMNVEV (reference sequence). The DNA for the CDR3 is TGTGCCAGCATTTGTTTTATGTACGAGCAGTACTTC. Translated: CASICFMYEQYF.

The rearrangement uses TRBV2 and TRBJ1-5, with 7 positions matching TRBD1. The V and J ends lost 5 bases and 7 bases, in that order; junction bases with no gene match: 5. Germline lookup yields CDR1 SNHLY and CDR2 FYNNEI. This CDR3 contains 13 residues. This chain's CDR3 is CASSSRGQQPQHF. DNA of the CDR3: TGTGCCAGCAGTAGCCGGGGACAGCAGCCCCAGCATTTT. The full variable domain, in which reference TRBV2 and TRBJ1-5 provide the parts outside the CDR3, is EPEVTQTPSHQVTQMGQEVILRCVPISNHLYFYWYRQILGQKVEFLVSFYNNEISEKSEIFDDQFSVERPDGSNFTLKIRSTKLEDSAMYFCASSSRGQQPQHFGDGTRLSIL.

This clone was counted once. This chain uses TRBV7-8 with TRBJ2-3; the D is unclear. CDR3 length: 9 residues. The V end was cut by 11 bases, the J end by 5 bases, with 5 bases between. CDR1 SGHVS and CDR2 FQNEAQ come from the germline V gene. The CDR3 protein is CACGDTQYF. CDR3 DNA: TGTGCCTGCGGAGATACGCAGTATTTT.

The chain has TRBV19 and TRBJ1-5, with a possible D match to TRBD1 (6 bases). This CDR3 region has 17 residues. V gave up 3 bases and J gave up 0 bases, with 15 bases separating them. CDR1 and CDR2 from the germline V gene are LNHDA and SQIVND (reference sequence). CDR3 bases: TGTGCCAGTAGTATCGGAGACAGGTTCTATAGCAATCAGCCCCAGCATTTT. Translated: CASSIGDRFYSNQPQHF.